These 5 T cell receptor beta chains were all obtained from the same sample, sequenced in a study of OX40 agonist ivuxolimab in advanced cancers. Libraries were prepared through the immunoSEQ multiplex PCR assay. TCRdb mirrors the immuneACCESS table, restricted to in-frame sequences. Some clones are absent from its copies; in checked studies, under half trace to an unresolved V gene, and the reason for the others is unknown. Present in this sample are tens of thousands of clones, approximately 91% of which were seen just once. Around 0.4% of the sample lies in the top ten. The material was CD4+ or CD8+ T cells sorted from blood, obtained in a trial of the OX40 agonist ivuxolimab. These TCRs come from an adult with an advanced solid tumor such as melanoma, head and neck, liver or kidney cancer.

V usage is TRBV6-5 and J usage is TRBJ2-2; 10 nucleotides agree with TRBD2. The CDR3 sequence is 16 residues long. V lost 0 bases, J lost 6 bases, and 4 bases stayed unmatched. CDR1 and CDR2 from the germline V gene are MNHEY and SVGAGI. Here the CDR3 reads CASSYSASGRSGELFF. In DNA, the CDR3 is TGTGCCAGCAGTTACTCAGCTAGCGGGAGATCCGGGGAGCTGTTTTTT.

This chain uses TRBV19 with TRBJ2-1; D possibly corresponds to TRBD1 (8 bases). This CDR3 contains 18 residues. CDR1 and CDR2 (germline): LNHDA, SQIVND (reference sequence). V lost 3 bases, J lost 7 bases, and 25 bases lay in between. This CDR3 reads CASSMSTGGGLAWNEQFF. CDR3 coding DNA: TGTGCCAGTAGTATGAGCACAGGGGGAGGGCTTGCCTGGAATGAGCAGTTCTTC.

CDR3 residues: CASQLAGVGNEQFF. CDR3 sequence (DNA): TGTGCCAGTCAACTAGCGGGAGTAGGCAATGAGCAGTTCTTC. The V and J genes are TRBV27 and TRBJ2-1; 11 bases map to TRBD2. V lost 9 bases, J lost 6 bases, and 7 bases stayed unmatched. CDR1 is MNHEY, CDR2 SMNVEV, per germline (reference sequence). This CDR3 spans 14 amino acids.

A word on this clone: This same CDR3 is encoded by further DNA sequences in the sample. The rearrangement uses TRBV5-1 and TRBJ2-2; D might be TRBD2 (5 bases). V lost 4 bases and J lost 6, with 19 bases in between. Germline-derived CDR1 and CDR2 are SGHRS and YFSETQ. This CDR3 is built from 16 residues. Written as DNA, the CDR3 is TGCGCCAGCAGCCCGACCGAACGGGGTGGGGCCGGGGAGCTGTTTTTT. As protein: CASSPTERGGAGELFF.

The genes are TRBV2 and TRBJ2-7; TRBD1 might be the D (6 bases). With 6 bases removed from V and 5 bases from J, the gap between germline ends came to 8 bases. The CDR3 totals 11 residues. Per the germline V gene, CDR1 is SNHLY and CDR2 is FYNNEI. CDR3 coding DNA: TGTGCCAGCAGGGGACACCACGAGCAGTACTTC. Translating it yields CASRGHHEQYF. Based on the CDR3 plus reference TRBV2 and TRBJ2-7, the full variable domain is EPEVTQTPSHQVTQMGQEVILRCVPISNHLYFYWYRQILGQKVEFLVSFYNNEISEKSEIFDDQFSVERPDGSNFTLKIRSTKLEDSAMYFCASRGHHEQYFGPGTRLTVT.